Described below is a single T cell receptor beta chain sequence and its context. The sample belongs to a study of technical replicates of blood from several donors. Germline values: CDR1 GTSNPN, CDR2 SVGIG (reference sequence). The CDR3 runs 15 residues. The V segment lost 5 bases and the J segment 1 base; nucleotides outside the gene matches: 7. Measured with immunoSEQ multiplex PCR; TCRdb has only the in-frame clones, and not every one. The table lists nearly 80,000 clones, 85% to 95% of them singletons. The TCR was taken from a human donor in good health. The chain combines TRBV30 with TRBJ1-3; 8 bases align to TRBD1. The specimen was T cells isolated from PBMCs. The CDR3 DNA reads as TGTGCCTGGCGATTCACAGGGGGATCTGGAAACACCATATATTTT. Protein: CAWRFTGGSGNTIYF.